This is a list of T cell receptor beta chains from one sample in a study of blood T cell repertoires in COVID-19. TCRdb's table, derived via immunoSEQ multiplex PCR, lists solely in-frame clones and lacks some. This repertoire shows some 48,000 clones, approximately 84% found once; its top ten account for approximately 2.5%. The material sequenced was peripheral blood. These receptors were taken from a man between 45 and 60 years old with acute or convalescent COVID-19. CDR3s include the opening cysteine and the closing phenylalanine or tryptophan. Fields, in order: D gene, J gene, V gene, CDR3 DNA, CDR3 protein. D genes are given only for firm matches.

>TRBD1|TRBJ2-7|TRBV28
TGTGCCAGCAGTCAAGGGGGCGCGTATCCCGAGCAGTACTTC
CASSQGGAYPEQYF
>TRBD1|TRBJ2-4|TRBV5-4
TGTGCCAGCAGCTCGACAGGGCACAAAAACATTCAGTACTTC
CASSSTGHKNIQYF
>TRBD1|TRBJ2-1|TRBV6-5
TGTGCCAGCAGTTACGGACAGGGACTGTACAATGAGCAGTTCTTC
CASSYGQGLYNEQFF
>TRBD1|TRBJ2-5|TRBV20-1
TGCGGACAGGGCCAAGAGACCCAGTACTTC
CGQGQETQYF
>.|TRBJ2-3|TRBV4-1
TGCGCCAGCAGCCAAGAAACAGGGTTTAGGAGCACAGATACGCAGTATTTT
CASSQETGFRSTDTQYF
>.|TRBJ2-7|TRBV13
TGTGCCAGTGCTACCGGGACTCTTAGCTACGAGCAGTACTTC
CASATGTLSYEQYF
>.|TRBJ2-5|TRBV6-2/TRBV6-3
TGTGCCAGCTGTTTGGGCGGGGTGGGGGGAGAGACCCAGTACTTC
CASCLGGVGGETQYF
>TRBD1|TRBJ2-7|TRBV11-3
TGTGCCAGCAGCTTACAGGGGGCAAACGAGCAGTACTTC
CASSLQGANEQYF
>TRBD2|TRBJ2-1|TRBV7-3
TGTGCCAGCAGCTTATGGGGGGGGACTAGCGTGTCCTCCTACAATGAGCAGTTCTTC
CASSLWGGTSVSSYNEQFF
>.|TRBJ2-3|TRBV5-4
TGTGCCAGCAGCTTGGCCCCGGGAGCAGCAGATACGCAGTATTTT
CASSLAPGAADTQYF